The table lists the clone carrying this T cell receptor (beta chain) with many counts. The target antigen is unknown. Deletions cut 5 bases from V and 2 bases from J, with 16 bases between. The CDR3 has 15 amino acids. Germline CDR1 reads SEHNR; CDR2 reads FQNEAQ (reference sequence). These data belong to a study of T cells in Graves' hyperthyroidism and ophthalmopathy. Study-level points and caveats: Stable hyperthyroidism was separated from ophthalmopathy by a model based on 13 V-J features.

Patients were excluded for uncontrolled infection, other autoimmune disease, pregnancy or lactation. Diagnostic decisions used clinical symptoms, serum thyroxine and TRAb, thyroid ultrasound and orbital computed tomography. Amplification targeted TCR beta CDR3 regions from RNA transcripts. The study used the HTBI primer set for a first-round RT-PCR of the TCR CDR3. TCRdb ran MiXCR on the multiplex PCR reads and lists one entry per CDR3 protein. The table records under 350,000 distinct CDR3 sequences, around 15% of them present only once. This receptor was obtained from a woman between 35 and 50 years old with Graves' hyperthyroidism. The J gene is TRBJ2-7, the V gene TRBV7-9; either TRBD1 or TRBD2 may supply D (5 bases each). Source material: blood. CDR3 sequence: CASSEPGRATYEQYF. Here the CDR3 DNA reads TGTGCCAGCAGCGAGCCGGGACGGGCAACCTACGAGCAGTACTTC. Filled out from reference TRBV7-9 and TRBJ2-7, the complete variable domain reads DTGVSQNPRHKITKRGQNVTFRCDPISEHNRLYWYRQTLGQGPEFLTYFQNEAQLEKSRLLSDRFSAERPKGSFSTLEIQRTEQGDSAMYLCASSEPGRATYEQYFGPGTRLTVT.